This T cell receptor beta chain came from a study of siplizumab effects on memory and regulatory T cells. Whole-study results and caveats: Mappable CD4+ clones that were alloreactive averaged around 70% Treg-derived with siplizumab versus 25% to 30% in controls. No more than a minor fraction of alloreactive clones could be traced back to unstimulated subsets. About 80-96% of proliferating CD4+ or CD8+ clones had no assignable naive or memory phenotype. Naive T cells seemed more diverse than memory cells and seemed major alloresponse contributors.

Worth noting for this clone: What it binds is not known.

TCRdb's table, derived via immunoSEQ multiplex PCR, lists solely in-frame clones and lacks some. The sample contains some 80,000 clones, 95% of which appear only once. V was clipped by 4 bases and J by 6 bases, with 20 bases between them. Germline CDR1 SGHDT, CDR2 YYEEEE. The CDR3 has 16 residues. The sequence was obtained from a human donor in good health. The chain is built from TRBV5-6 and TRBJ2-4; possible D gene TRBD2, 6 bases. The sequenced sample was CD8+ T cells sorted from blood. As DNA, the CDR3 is TGTGCCAGCAGCCTGGGAGGCGGACTATTAGGAAACATTCAGTACTTC. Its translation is CASSLGGGLLGNIQYF.